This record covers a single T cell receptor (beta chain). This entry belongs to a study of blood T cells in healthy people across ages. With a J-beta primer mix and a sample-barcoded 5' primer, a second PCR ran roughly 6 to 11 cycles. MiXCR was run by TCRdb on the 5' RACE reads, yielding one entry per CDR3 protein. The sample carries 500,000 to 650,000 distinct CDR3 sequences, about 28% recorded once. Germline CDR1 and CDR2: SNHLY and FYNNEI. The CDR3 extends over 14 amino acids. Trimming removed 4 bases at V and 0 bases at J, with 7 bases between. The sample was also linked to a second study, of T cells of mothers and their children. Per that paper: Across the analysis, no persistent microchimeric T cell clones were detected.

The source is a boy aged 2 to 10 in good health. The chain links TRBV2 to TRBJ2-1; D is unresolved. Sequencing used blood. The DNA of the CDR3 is TGTGCCAGCAGTGGGGATAGCTCCTACAATGAGCAGTTCTTC. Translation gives CASSGDSSYNEQFF.